Sequencing of this T cell receptor (beta chain) was carried out in a study of vaccination and CD4 T cells after COVID-19. Concerning this clonotype: Antigen: not known.

Treatment described: roughly 11-day PBMC culture with coronavirus spike peptide pools or control peptides (ViraFEST assay). Gathered ahead of the COVID-19 pandemic (2011-2018) were the CD4+ T cells of the unexposed donor. ViraFEST sequenced TCRs after peptide-pool expansion of antigen-specific T cells. PBMCs, plated at some 1.8 million per well, were grown in the presence of 9.5 to 10 IU/ml IL-2 and about 10 ug/ml peptide pools. SARS-CoV-2 S/N and four cold-coronavirus spikes were used to probe unexposed-donor CD4+ T cells, cells permitting. The Oncomine TCR Beta short-read assay was applied to DNA of cultured CD4+ T cells. Genomic DNA was extracted from cultured CD4+ T cells. MiXCR, applied by TCRdb to the PCR reads, yields one record per CDR3 protein. This sample yields 7,000 or so distinct CDR3 sequences, of which roughly 32% are seen a single time; roughly 22% belongs to the top ten. V was pared by 4 bases and J by 3 bases, with 3 bases of the junction left unmatched. The CDR3 sequence is 13 residues long. Germline loops: CDR1 SQVTM, CDR2 ANQGSEA.

The sample taken for sequencing was CD4+ T cells from blood, cultured in vitro. This rearrangement joins TRBV29-1 to TRBJ1-5; 7 bases align to TRBD1. The origin of this receptor is a human donor in good health. The CDR3 here is CSVGTGTNQPQHF. DNA for the CDR3: TGCAGCGTTGGGACAGGAACCAATCAGCCCCAGCATTTT. The full variable domain, completed using reference TRBV29-1 and TRBJ1-5, is SAVISQKPSRDICQRGTSLTIQCQVDSQVTMMFWYRQQPGQSLTLIATANQGSEATYESGFVIDKFPISRPNLTFSTLTVSNMSPEDSSIYLCSVGTGTNQPQHFGDGTRLSIL.